The rows below give T cell receptor beta chains drawn from one sample of a study of cytomegalovirus exposure and HLA in healthy donors. Sequenced by immunoSEQ multiplex PCR; TCRdb stores in-frame clones only, minus some. Counted here are 90,000 to 120,000 clones, around 80% occurring once; the ten biggest clones make up 1.5% to 2%. Sequencing was carried out using PBMCs. The receptors shown here come from a woman aged 40 to 49 in good health and CMV-seronegative. CDR3s include the opening cysteine and the closing phenylalanine or tryptophan. The D gene is left open where the match is weak. Only part of the rows carry a size: once, few, many, or a class if the clone is expanded.

>TRBV25-1|TRBJ2-3|.|TRBD1
TGTGCCAGCAGTGACGGGACAGGGGGCGATACGCAGTATTTT
CASSDGTGGDTQYF
>TRBV19|TRBJ1-5|.|.
TGTGCCAGTAGTATTGGACGGACAAATCAGCCCCAGCATTTT
CASSIGRTNQPQHF
>TRBV2|TRBJ2-1|.|TRBD2
TGTGCCAGCAGTGATATAGGGACTAGCGGGGGTGAGCAGTTCTTC
CASSDIGTSGGEQFF
>TRBV29-1|TRBJ1-2|.|TRBD1
TGCAGCGTCGTCAGGGGGAACTATGGCTACACCTTC
CSVVRGNYGYTF
>TRBV7-3|TRBJ2-1|.|.
TGTGCCAGCAGCCGGCTAGATAACAATGAGCAGTTCTTC
CASSRLDNNEQFF
>TRBV29-1|TRBJ1-2|.|TRBD1
TGCAGCGTTGAAGATCCCAGGGGGCTGGGGGGGGGCTACACCTTC
CSVEDPRGLGGGYTF
>TRBV7-2|TRBJ2-7|once|TRBD1
TGTGCCAGCAGCTCGCAGGGGGCGCAGTGGGTCGAGCAGTACTTC
CASSSQGAQWVEQYF
>TRBV6-1|TRBJ1-1|.|TRBD1
TGTGCCAGCTTCGTCCAGGGGGTAACGAACACTGAAGCTTTCTTT
CASFVQGVTNTEAFF
>TRBV19|TRBJ1-1|.|.
TGTGCCAGTAGCAAGTCCGCGACAGGCAACACTGAAGCTTTCTTT
CASSKSATGNTEAFF
>TRBV5-3|TRBJ2-1|few|TRBD2
TGTGCCGGCGGACTAGCGGGAACCTGCTCCTACAATGAGCAGTTCTTC
CAGGLAGTCSYNEQFF
>TRBV5-1|TRBJ2-4|.|.
TGCGCCAGCAGCTTGGACCACTCCCTGCTAGCCAAAAACATTCAGTACTTC
CASSLDHSLLAKNIQYF
>TRBV28|TRBJ2-3|.|.
TGTGCCAGCAAGGCGGCAGTAAGCACAGATACGCAGTATTTT
CASKAAVSTDTQYF
>TRBV25-1|TRBJ2-7|.|.
TGTGCCAGCAGTGGACTACGGGACACATCCTACGAGCAGTACTTC
CASSGLRDTSYEQYF
>TRBV6-4|TRBJ2-3|.|TRBD2
TGTGCCAGCAGTGAGCTAGCGGGAGGGCCGCCAGATACGCAGTATTTT
CASSELAGGPPDTQYF
>TRBV7-2|TRBJ2-1|few|.
TGTGCCAGCAGTCTGGAGGGGAGCTCCTACAATGAGCAGTTCTTC
CASSLEGSSYNEQFF
>TRBV18|TRBJ2-1|.|.
TGTGCCAGCTCACCACCGCGTACTACGTTGGCTGAGCAGTTCTTC
CASSPPRTTLAEQFF
>TRBV7-3|TRBJ2-3|once|.
TGTGCCAGCAGCCCATCGCCGGGTAGTACGCAGTATTTT
CASSPSPGSTQYF
>TRBV9|TRBJ1-4|.|.
TGTGCCAGCAGCGTTGGAGCCACAACTAATGAAAAACTGTTTTTT
CASSVGATTNEKLFF
>TRBV7-9|TRBJ1-2|.|.
TGTGCCAGCAGCCGTGATGGCTTATCCCGGGGAGGCTACACCTTC
CASSRDGLSRGGYTF
>TRBV27|TRBJ2-3|.|TRBD1
TGTGCCAGCAGCGCGAGTGGGACAGGGTGGGCAGATACGCAGTATTTT
CASSASGTGWADTQYF
>TRBV5-1|TRBJ1-5|.|.
TGCGCCAGCAGCGCGGACAGTAGCAATCAGCCCCAGCATTTT
CASSADSSNQPQHF
>TRBV7-3|TRBJ2-5|.|TRBD2
TGTGCCAGCAGCGGGCCTCCTAGCGGGGGAGAGACCCAGTACTTC
CASSGPPSGGETQYF